The 28 T cell receptor beta chains listed next were all sequenced from one sample in a study of T cell responses to AZD1222 COVID-19 vaccine. This table comes from immunoSEQ multiplex PCR, and its TCRdb copy is limited to in-frame clones, with some not included. Here the sample spans some 130,000 clones, roughly 92% being singletons. The input for sequencing was peripheral blood, taken on day 0 of AZD1222 vaccination. These receptors all come from an adult in good health.

This clone was detected only once. V is TRBV20-1 and J is TRBJ1-1, with a tentative D call TRBD1 (6 bases). Germline lookup yields CDR1 DFQATT and CDR2 SNEGSKA (reference sequence). CDR3 length equals 11 residues. Trimming took 6 bases from V and 6 from J, leaving 11 bases between them. CDR3: CSADTGPEAFF. Here the CDR3 DNA reads TGCAGTGCAGATACAGGGCCTGAAGCTTTCTTT.

This clone was recorded only once. This rearrangement joins TRBV18 to TRBJ1-5; D remains unclear. In germline, CDR1 is KGHSH, CDR2 LQKENI. CDR3 length: 14 residues. Trimming took off 5 bases at V and 4 bases at J, with 12 bases between the two ends. The CDR3 DNA reads as TGTGCCAGCTCAGCCGTTTCCCAAAATCAGCCCCAGCATTTT. Translation gives CASSAVSQNQPQHF.

V usage is TRBV6-5 and J usage is TRBJ2-1, with D unclear. The length of the CDR3 is 15 residues. Trimming cost V 0 bases and J 9 bases, with 15 bases left between them. Germline V lookup: CDR1 MNHEY, CDR2 SVGAGI. DNA of the CDR3: TGTGCCAGCAGTTACTCGACTGGCGGAGTTTCTGAGCAGTTCTTC. Its translation: CASSYSTGGVSEQFF.

The chain links TRBV9 to TRBJ1-4, with D possibly TRBD1 on 6 matching bases. Trimming cost V 0 bases and J 3 bases, with 9 bases left between them. Per germline, CDR1 SGDLS and CDR2 YYNGEE. The CDR3 contains 15 residues. The CDR3 spells CASSVGRGPNEKLFF. For the CDR3, the DNA is TGTGCCAGCAGCGTAGGCAGGGGACCTAATGAAAAACTGTTTTTT.

The J gene is TRBJ2-7, the V gene TRBV27, with 7 bases aligning to TRBD1. V trimming: 6 bases; J trimming: 4 bases; junction bases outside the gene matches: 15. Per the germline V gene, CDR1 is MNHEY and CDR2 is SMNVEV (reference sequence). This CDR3 has 16 residues. CDR3 nucleotides: TGTGCCAGCAGACCGTTGATCGGGACAGAAGCTTACGAGCAGTACTTC. Protein sequence: CASRPLIGTEAYEQYF.

The V and J genes are TRBV9 and TRBJ1-6; no clear D. The CDR3 extends over 16 amino acids. The germline CDR1 and CDR2 sequences are SGDLS and YYNGEE. Trimming cost V 4 bases and J 5 bases, with 16 bases left between them. CDR3 residues: CASSPRAGPNNSPLHF. The CDR3 DNA follows: TGTGCCAGCAGCCCCCGTGCAGGCCCGAATAATTCACCCCTCCACTTT.

This sequence joins TRBV5-1 and TRBJ1-1; 7 nucleotides line up with TRBD1. The trim removed 4 bases at V and 1 base at J, leaving 10 bases unmatched. The germline gives CDR1 SGHRS, CDR2 YFSETQ. This CDR3 region has 16 residues. DNA for the CDR3: TGCGCCAGCAGCACAAACAGGGGTGAGGGGAACACTGAAGCTTTCTTT. Translating it yields CASSTNRGEGNTEAFF.

This chain connects TRBV2 to TRBJ1-6, with 7 bases that match TRBD1. The CDR3 totals 16 residues. The J segment lost 5 bases and the V segment lost 8 bases, leaving 12 bases of the junction unmatched. From germline, CDR1 is SNHLY and CDR2 FYNNEI. This CDR3 is CASSPVPGGNNSPLHF. In nucleotides, the CDR3 is TGTGCCAGCTCGCCGGTCCCAGGGGGTAATAATTCACCCCTCCACTTT.

The chain combines TRBV9 with TRBJ2-2; 7 nucleotides match TRBD1. The CDR3 length is 13 residues. Germline V gives CDR1 SGDLS, CDR2 YYNGEE. J gave up 4 bases and V 4 bases, and 1 base lay outside the gene matches. CDR3 amino acids: CASSRGPTGELFF. The DNA for the CDR3 is TGTGCCAGCAGCAGGGGGCCCACCGGGGAGCTGTTTTTT.

This clone was found once. J is TRBJ1-1 and V is TRBV10-3; D might be TRBD1 (6 bases). CDR1 and CDR2 (germline): ENHRY, SYGVKD. The CDR3 has 15 amino acids. Trimming cost V 7 bases and J 0 bases, with 15 bases left between them. CDR3 sequence reads: CAITPGHPMNTEAFF. In DNA, the CDR3 is TGTGCCATCACTCCGGGACACCCAATGAACACTGAAGCTTTCTTT.

The chain joins TRBV7-2 to TRBJ1-5, with D maybe TRBD1 (6 bases). This CDR3 region has 14 residues. V lost 6 bases, J lost 6 bases, and 15 bases lay in between. The V gene's germline CDR1 is SGHTA and CDR2 FQGNSA. The CDR3 is CASSPTGLSQPQHF. In DNA form, the CDR3 reads TGTGCCAGCAGTCCGACAGGTTTAAGTCAGCCCCAGCATTTT.

The chain recombines TRBV2 with TRBJ1-1; 7 nucleotides line up with TRBD1. The germline V gene encodes CDR1 SNHLY and CDR2 FYNNEI. The CDR3 runs to 14 residues. Trimming took 7 bases from V and 3 from J; bases not matched to a gene: 8. The CDR3 loop is CASNPTGWDTEAFF. The CDR3 DNA follows: TGTGCCAGCAATCCGACAGGGTGGGACACTGAAGCTTTCTTT.

This clone showed up just a few times. The chain combines TRBV7-9 with TRBJ2-7; D not resolved. Deletions cut 5 bases from V and 2 bases from J, with 7 bases between. CDR1 and CDR2 from the germline V gene are SEHNR and FQNEAQ (reference sequence). The CDR3 runs 12 residues. The CDR3 region is CASSPRTYEQYF. CDR3 sequence (DNA): TGTGCCAGCAGCCCTCGGACCTACGAGCAGTACTTC. The full variable domain, completed using reference TRBV7-9 and TRBJ2-7, is DTGVSQNPRHKITKRGQNVTFRCDPISEHNRLYWYRQTLGQGPEFLTYFQNEAQLEKSRLLSDRFSAERPKGSFSTLEIQRTEQGDSAMYLCASSPRTYEQYFGPGTRLTVT.

The V gene is TRBV21-1, the J gene TRBJ2-3; the D call TRBD1 from the table was never checked on the DNA. TRBV21-1 is a recognized pseudogene. CDR3 length equals 17 residues. This chain's CDR3 is CASSLPHPGTEEDTQYF. The CDR3 bases are TGTGCCAGCAGTTTACCCCACCCGGGGACAGAGGAAGATACGCAGTATTTT.

The V call is TRBV14, the J call TRBJ1-6, with unresolved D. The germline V gene encodes CDR1 SGHDN and CDR2 FVKESK. The V end lost 1 base, the J end lost 11 bases, and 15 bases lay between the germline ends. The CDR3 loop spans 15 amino acids. Written as DNA, the CDR3 is TGTGCCAGCAGCCAAGCCGGAACCCTGCTGCCACCCCTCCACTTT. Translated, it gives CASSQAGTLLPPLHF.

The chain is built from TRBV3-1 (or the pseudogene TRBV3-2) and TRBJ2-1, with TRBD2 matching over 8 bases. V was pared by 0 bases and J by 9 bases, with 7 bases of the junction left unmatched. The CDR3 is 15 amino acids. Germline V gene lookup returns CDR1 LGHDT and CDR2 YNNKEL (reference sequence). This chain's CDR3 is CASSQDPGGAAEQFF. The CDR3 region has the DNA TGTGCCAGCAGCCAAGATCCCGGGGGGGCCGCTGAGCAGTTCTTC.

The V gene is TRBV15, the J gene TRBJ2-7; 10 bases are a match to TRBD1. Germline-derived CDR1 and CDR2 are LNHNV and YYDKDF (reference sequence). The CDR3 covers 16 residues. V lost 3 bases to trimming and J lost 0 bases; unmatched junction nucleotides: 5. CDR3 protein: CATSSPRTGGSYEQYF. CDR3 sequence (DNA): TGTGCCACCAGCAGTCCGCGGACAGGGGGCTCCTACGAGCAGTACTTC.

This sequence joins TRBV7-9 and TRBJ2-1; 7 nucleotides line up with TRBD1. The CDR3 runs to 14 residues. The germline gives CDR1 SEHNR, CDR2 FQNEAQ (reference sequence). V was pared by 0 bases and J by 10 bases, with 6 bases of the junction left unmatched. The CDR3 reads CASSLATGVEEQFF. The CDR3 region has the DNA TGTGCCAGCAGCTTAGCCACAGGGGTGGAAGAGCAGTTCTTC.

The chain is built from TRBV7-2 and TRBJ2-1; perhaps TRBD2 as D (7 bases). Trimming stripped 4 bases from V and 2 bases from J, with 15 bases between. This CDR3 has 16 residues. The germline V gene encodes CDR1 SGHTA and CDR2 FQGNSA. CDR3 nucleotides: TGTGCCAGCAGCTATATCAGGGGAGGGACCTACAATGAGCAGTTCTTC. It translates to CASSYIRGGTYNEQFF.

The V call is TRBV29-1, the J call TRBJ2-5, with a weak D call TRBD2 (5 bases). Germline CDR1 reads SQVTM; CDR2 reads ANQGSEA. The V end was cut by 3 bases, the J end by 4 bases, with 15 bases between. The CDR3 has 14 residues. The CDR3 bases are TGCAGCGTTGACCTGGAGGCACCGGGAGAGACCCAGTACTTC. Its translation is CSVDLEAPGETQYF.

The J gene is TRBJ1-1, the V gene TRBV4-1, with unresolved D. Deletions cut 1 base from V and 6 bases from J, with 12 bases between. The CDR3 spans 14 residues. Germline values: CDR1 MGHRA, CDR2 YSYEKL. CDR3 DNA: TGCGCCAGCAGCCAAGTTCTCGGTGGGCCTGAAGCTTTCTTT. This codes for CASSQVLGGPEAFF.

The chain couples TRBV5-1 to TRBJ2-3, with 12 bases matching TRBD2. V was pared by 3 bases and J by 1 base, with 0 bases of the junction left unmatched. The CDR3 loop spans 15 amino acids. Germline V gene data show CDR1 as SGHRS and CDR2 as YFSETQ. CDR3 sequence: CASSSSGGGTDTQYF. CDR3 nucleotide sequence: TGCGCCAGCAGCTCTAGCGGGGGGGGCACAGATACGCAGTATTTT.

V usage is TRBV7-2 and J usage is TRBJ1-2; a possible D gene is TRBD1 (5 bases). Germline CDR1 reads SGHTA; CDR2 reads FQGNSA. V lost 5 bases, J lost 8 bases, and 18 bases lay in between. This CDR3 is built from 14 residues. The CDR3 DNA is TGTGCCAGCAGCCCCGGGCCAACTGGGGGAGGCTACACCTTC. It translates to CASSPGPTGGGYTF.

CDR3 sequence reads: CASSSLQGNTEAFF. CDR3 sequence (DNA): TGCGCCAGCAGCTCTTTACAGGGGAACACTGAAGCTTTCTTT. This sequence joins TRBV5-1 and TRBJ1-1, with D possibly being TRBD1 (6 bases). The germline V and J ends were trimmed by 3 bases and 1 base, with 10 bases remaining between them. CDR1 SGHRS and CDR2 YFSETQ come from the germline V gene. The CDR3 has 14 residues.

The chain joins TRBV27 to TRBJ2-1, with 9 bases that match TRBD2. Trimming at V came to 4 bases and at J to 4 bases, leaving 5 bases not matched to a gene. Per the germline V gene, CDR1 is MNHEY and CDR2 is SMNVEV (reference sequence). There are 15 residues in the CDR3. The CDR3: CASSSGLAGYNEQFF. DNA of the CDR3: TGTGCCAGCAGTTCGGGGCTAGCGGGGTACAATGAGCAGTTCTTC.

The chain's CDR3 is CASSLEGGGPYNEQFF. In DNA form, the CDR3 reads TGTGCCAGCAGCTTGGAGGGCGGGGGCCCCTACAATGAGCAGTTCTTC. The J gene is TRBJ2-1, the V gene TRBV5-5, with D possibly being TRBD2 (7 bases). The CDR3 consists of 16 residues. V shed 0 bases and J shed 2 bases, with 12 bases lying between them. Germline-derived CDR1 and CDR2 are SGHKS and YYEKEE (reference sequence).

This chain joins TRBV9 and TRBJ1-6; perhaps TRBD1 as D (6 bases). V was shortened by 1 base and J by 8 bases, with 13 bases between the two germline ends. CDR3 length: 15 residues. CDR1 and CDR2 from the germline V gene are SGDLS and YYNGEE. In DNA form, the CDR3 reads TGTGCCAGCAGCGTAAGAGAGGGGGGGGATTCACCCCTCCACTTT. This sequence encodes CASSVREGGDSPLHF.

The genes are TRBV3-1 (or the pseudogene TRBV3-2) and TRBJ1-2, with a tentative D call TRBD1 (6 bases). Trimming removed 0 bases at V and 10 bases at J, with 12 bases between. The germline gives CDR1 LGHDT, CDR2 YNNKEL (reference sequence). The CDR3 loop spans 13 amino acids. The CDR3 DNA sequence: TGTGCCAGCAGCCAAGAGGAGGGGGGAGCCTACACCTTC. Its protein is CASSQEEGGAYTF.